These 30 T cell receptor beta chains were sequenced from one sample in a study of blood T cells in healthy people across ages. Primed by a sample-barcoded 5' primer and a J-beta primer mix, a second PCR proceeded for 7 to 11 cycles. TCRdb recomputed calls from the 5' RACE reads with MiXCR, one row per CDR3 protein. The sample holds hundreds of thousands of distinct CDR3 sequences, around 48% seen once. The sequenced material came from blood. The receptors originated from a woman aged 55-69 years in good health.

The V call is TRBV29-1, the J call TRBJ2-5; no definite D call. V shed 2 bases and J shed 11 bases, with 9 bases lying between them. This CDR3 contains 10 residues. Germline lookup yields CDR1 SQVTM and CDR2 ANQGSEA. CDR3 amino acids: CSVENNEQYF. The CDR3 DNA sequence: TGCAGCGTTGAAAACAATGAGCAGTACTTC.

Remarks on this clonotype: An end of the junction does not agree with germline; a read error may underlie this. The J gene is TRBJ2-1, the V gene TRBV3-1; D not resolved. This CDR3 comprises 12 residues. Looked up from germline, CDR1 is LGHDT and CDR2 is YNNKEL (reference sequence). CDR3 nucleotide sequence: TGTGCCGGCAGCCAAAAAGCCAATGAGCAGTTCTTC. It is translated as CAGSQKANEQFF.

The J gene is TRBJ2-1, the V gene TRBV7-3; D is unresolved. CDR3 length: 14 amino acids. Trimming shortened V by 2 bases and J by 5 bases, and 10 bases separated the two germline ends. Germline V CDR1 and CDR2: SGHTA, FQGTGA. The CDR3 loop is CASSLSLLNNEQFF. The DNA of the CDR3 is TGTGCCAGCAGCTTATCACTACTAAACAATGAGCAGTTCTTC.

CDR3 sequence (DNA): TGTGCCAGCAGCTTAAGGGTGGGACAGGGGGCAGGAGAGACCCAGTACTTC. Residues: CASSLRVGQGAGETQYF. This rearrangement joins TRBV7-2 to TRBJ2-5; TRBD1 agrees at 12 bases. The germline V gene has CDR1 SGHTA and CDR2 FQGNSA. The CDR3 sequence is 17 residues long. Trimming cost V 2 bases and J 4 bases; bases outside gene matches: 8. Filled out from reference TRBV7-2 and TRBJ2-5, the complete variable domain reads GAGVSQSPSNKVTEKGKDVELRCDPISGHTALYWYRQSLGQGLEFLIYFQGNSAPDKSGLPSDRFSAERTGGSVSTLTIQRTQQEDSAVYLCASSLRVGQGAGETQYFGPGTRLLVL.

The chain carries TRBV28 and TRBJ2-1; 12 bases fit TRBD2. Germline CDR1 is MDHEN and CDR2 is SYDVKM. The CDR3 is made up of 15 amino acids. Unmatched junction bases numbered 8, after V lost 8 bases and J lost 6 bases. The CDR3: CASAQRTSGANEQFF. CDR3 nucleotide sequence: TGTGCCAGCGCCCAGAGGACTAGCGGGGCCAATGAGCAGTTCTTC.

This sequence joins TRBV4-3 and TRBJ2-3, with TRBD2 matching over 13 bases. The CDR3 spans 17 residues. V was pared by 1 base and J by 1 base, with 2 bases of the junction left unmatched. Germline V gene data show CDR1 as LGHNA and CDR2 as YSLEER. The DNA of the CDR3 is TGCGCCAGCAGCCAAGCCGGGACTAGCGGGGGCACAGATACGCAGTATTTT. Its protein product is CASSQAGTSGGTDTQYF.

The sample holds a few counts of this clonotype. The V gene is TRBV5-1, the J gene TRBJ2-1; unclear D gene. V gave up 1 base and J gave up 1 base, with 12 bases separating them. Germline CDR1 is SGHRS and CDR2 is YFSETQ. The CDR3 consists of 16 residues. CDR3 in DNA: TGCGCCAGCAGCTTGAATGCAGGTTATTCCTACAATGAGCAGTTCTTC. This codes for CASSLNAGYSYNEQFF. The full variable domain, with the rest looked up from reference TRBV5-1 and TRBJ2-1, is KAGVTQTPRYLIKTRGQQVTLSCSPISGHRSVSWYQQTPGQGLQFLFEYFSETQRNKGNFPGRFSGRQFSNSRSEMNVSTLELGDSALYLCASSLNAGYSYNEQFFGPGTRLTVL.

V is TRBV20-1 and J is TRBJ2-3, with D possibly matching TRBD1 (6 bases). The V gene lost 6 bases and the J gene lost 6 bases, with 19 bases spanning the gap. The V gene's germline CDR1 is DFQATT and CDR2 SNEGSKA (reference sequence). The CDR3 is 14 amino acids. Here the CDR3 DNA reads TGCAGTGCCGAAGATGGGGGCCAGGCCGATACGCAGTATTTT. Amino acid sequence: CSAEDGGQADTQYF.

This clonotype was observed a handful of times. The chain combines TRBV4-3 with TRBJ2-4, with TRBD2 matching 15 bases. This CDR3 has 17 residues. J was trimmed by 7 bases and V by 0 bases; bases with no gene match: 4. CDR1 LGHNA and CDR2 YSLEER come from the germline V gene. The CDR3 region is CASSQEPGLAGGNIQYF. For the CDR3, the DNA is TGCGCCAGCAGCCAAGAGCCAGGACTAGCGGGAGGGAACATTCAGTACTTC.

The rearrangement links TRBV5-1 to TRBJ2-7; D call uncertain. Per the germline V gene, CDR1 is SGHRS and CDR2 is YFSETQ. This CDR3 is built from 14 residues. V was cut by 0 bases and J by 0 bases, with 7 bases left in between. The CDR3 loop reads CASSLDDSSYEQYF. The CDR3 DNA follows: TGCGCCAGCAGCTTGGATGATAGCTCCTACGAGCAGTACTTC.

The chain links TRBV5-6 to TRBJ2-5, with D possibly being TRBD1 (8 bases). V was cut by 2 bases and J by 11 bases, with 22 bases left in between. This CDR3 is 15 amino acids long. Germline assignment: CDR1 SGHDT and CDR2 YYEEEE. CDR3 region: CASSFDRGGKNEQYF. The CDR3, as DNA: TGTGCCAGCAGCTTCGACAGGGGAGGGAAGAATGAGCAGTACTTC.

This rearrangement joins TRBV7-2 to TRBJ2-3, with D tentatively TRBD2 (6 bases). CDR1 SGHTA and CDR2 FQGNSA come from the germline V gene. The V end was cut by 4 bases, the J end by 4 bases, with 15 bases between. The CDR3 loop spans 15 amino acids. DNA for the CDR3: TGTGCCAGCAGCTCGGCGGGACTCCATCCAGATACGCAGTATTTT. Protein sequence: CASSSAGLHPDTQYF.

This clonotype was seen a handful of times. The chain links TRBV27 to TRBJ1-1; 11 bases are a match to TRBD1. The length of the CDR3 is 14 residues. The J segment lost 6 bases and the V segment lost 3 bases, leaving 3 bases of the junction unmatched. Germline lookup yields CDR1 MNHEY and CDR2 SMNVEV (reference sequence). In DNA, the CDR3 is TGTGCCAGCAGTTTTGGACAGGGGGCCGCTGAAGCTTTCTTT. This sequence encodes CASSFGQGAAEAFF.

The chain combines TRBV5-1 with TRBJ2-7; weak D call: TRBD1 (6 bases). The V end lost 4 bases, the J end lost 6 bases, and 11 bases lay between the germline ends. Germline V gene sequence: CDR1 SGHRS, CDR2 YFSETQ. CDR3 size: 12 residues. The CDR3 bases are TGCGCCAGCAGCCGGACAGTAGGCGAGCAGTACTTC. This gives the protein CASSRTVGEQYF. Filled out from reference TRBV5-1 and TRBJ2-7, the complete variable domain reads KAGVTQTPRYLIKTRGQQVTLSCSPISGHRSVSWYQQTPGQGLQFLFEYFSETQRNKGNFPGRFSGRQFSNSRSEMNVSTLELGDSALYLCASSRTVGEQYFGPGTRLTVT.

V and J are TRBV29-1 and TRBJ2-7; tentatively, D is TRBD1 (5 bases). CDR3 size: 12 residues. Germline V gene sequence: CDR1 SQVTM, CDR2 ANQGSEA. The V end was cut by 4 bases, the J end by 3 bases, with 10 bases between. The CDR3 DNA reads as TGCAGCGTTGGTTGGCAGGGCTACGAGCAGTACTTC. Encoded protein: CSVGWQGYEQYF.

DNA for the CDR3: TGCAGTGCCCCTAGCGGGAGGGCAGGGAATGAGCAGTTCTTC. It codes for CSAPSGRAGNEQFF. This sequence joins TRBV20-1 and TRBJ2-1, with 12 bases that match TRBD2. Looked up from germline, CDR1 is DFQATT and CDR2 is SNEGSKA (reference sequence). The CDR3 is 14 amino acids. After removal of 6 bases from V and 7 bases from J, the junction contained 7 bases not matched to a gene.

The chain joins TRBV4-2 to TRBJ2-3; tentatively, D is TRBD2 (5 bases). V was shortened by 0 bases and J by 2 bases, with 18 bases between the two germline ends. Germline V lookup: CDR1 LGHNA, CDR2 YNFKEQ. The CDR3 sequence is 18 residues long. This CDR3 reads CASSQEAGQAPPTDTQYF. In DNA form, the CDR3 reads TGTGCCAGCAGCCAAGAGGCGGGTCAAGCCCCCCCCACAGATACGCAGTATTTT.

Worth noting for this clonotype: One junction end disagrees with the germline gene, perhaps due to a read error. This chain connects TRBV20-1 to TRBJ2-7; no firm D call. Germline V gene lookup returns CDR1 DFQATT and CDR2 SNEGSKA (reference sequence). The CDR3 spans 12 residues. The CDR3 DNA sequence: TGCAGTGCTAGACCTACAGTCTACAAGCAGTACTTC. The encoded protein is CSARPTVYKQYF.

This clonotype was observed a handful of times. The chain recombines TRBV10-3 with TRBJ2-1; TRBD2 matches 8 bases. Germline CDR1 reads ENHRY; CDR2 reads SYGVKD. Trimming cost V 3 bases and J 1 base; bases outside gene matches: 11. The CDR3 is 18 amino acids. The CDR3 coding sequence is TGTGCCATCAGTGAAGGGCCGACGGGAGGGCCGTCCTACAATGAGCAGTTCTTC. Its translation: CAISEGPTGGPSYNEQFF.

CDR3 sequence reads: CASSQTSGQETQYF. CDR3 coding DNA: TGCGCCAGCAGTCAGACTAGCGGACAAGAGACCCAGTACTTC. The rearrangement joins TRBV5-1 to TRBJ2-5; 9 bases line up with TRBD2. From germline, CDR1 is SGHRS and CDR2 YFSETQ. J gave up 2 bases and V 5 bases, and 4 bases lay outside the gene matches. This CDR3 spans 14 amino acids. The entire variable domain, with the rest obtained from reference TRBV5-1 and TRBJ2-5, is as follows: KAGVTQTPRYLIKTRGQQVTLSCSPISGHRSVSWYQQTPGQGLQFLFEYFSETQRNKGNFPGRFSGRQFSNSRSEMNVSTLELGDSALYLCASSQTSGQETQYFGPGTRLLVL.

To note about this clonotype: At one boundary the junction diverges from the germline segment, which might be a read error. CDR3 residues: CSVADGIPGNAIYF. Here the CDR3 DNA reads TGCAGCGTAGCCGACGGAATACCTGGAAACGCCATATATTTT. This sequence joins TRBV29-1 and TRBJ1-3; D not certain. The length of the CDR3 is 14 residues. The germline V gene encodes CDR1 SQVTM and CDR2 ANQGSEA.

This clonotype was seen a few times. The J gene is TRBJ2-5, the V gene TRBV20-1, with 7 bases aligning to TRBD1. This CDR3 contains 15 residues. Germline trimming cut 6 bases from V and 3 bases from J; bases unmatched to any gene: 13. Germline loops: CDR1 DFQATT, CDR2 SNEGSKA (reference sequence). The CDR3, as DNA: TGCAGTGCCGACAACAGGGGCCCTGGTAAAGAGACCCAGTACTTC. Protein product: CSADNRGPGKETQYF.

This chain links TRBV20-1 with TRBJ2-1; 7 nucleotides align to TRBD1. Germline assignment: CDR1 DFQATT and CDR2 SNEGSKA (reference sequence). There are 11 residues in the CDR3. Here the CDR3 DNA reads TGCAGGGCAGGGGGAGATGGTGAGCAGTTCTTC. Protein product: CRAGGDGEQFF.

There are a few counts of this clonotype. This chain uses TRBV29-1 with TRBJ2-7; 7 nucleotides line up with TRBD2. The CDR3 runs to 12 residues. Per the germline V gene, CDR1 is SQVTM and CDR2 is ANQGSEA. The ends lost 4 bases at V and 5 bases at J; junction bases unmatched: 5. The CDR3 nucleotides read TGCAGCGTTGGAGGGAGGGCCGACGAGCAGTACTTC. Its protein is CSVGGRADEQYF.

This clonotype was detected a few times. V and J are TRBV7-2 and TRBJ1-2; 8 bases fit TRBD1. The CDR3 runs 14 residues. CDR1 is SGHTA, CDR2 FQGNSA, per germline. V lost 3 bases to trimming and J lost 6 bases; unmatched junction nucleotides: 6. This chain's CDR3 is CASSFAARGHGYTF. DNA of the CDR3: TGTGCCAGCAGCTTTGCCGCCAGGGGGCATGGCTACACCTTC.

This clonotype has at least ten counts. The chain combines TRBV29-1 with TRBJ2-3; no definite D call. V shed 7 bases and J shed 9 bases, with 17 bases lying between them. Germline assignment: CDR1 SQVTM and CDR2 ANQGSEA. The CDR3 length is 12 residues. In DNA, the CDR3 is TGCAGCGCCTCGTGGGATGTGCGAACGCAGTATTTT. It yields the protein CSASWDVRTQYF.

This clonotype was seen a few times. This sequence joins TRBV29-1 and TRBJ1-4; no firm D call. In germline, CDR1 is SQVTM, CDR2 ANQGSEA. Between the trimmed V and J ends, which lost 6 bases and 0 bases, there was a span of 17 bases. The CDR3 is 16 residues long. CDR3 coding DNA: TGCAGCGTACGAATACGGACGGGCGCAACTAATGAAAAACTGTTTTTT. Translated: CSVRIRTGATNEKLFF.

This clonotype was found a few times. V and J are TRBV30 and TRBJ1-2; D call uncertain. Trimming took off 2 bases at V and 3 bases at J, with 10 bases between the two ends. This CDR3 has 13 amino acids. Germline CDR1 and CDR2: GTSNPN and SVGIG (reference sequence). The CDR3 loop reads CAWSSGRHYGYTF. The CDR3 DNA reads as TGTGCCTGGAGTAGTGGTCGGCACTATGGCTACACCTTC.

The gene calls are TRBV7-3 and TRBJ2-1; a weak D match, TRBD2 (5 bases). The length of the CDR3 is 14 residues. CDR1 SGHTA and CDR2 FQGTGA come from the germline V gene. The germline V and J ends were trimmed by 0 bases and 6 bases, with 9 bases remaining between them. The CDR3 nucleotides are TGTGCCAGCAGCTTAACGCGGACTGCCAATGAGCAGTTCTTC. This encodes CASSLTRTANEQFF.

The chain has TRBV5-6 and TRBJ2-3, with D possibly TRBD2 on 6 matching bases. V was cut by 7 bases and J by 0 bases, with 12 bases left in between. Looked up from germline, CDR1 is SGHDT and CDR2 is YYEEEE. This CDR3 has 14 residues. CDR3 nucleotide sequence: TGTGCCAGCCGGCCCGCGGGAAGCACAGATACGCAGTATTTT. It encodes CASRPAGSTDTQYF.